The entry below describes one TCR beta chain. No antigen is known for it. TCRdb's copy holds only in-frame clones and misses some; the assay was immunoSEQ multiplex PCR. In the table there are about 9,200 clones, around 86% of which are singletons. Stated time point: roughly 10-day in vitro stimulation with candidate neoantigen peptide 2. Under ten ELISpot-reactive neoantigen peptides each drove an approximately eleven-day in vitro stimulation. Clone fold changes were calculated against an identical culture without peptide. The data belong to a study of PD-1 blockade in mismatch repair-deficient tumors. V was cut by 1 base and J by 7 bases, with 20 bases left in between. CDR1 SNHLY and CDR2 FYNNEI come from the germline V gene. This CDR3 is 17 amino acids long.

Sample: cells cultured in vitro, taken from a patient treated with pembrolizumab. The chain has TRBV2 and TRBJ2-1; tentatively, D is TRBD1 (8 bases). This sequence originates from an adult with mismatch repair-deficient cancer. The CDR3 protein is CASSEGWTGRGRNEQFF. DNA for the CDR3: TGTGCCAGCAGTGAAGGTTGGACAGGGCGGGGGAGGAATGAGCAGTTCTTC.